The 16 T cell receptor beta chains below come from one sample, sequenced in a study of blood T cell repertoires in COVID-19. Produced via immunoSEQ multiplex PCR; TCRdb's table is partial and in-frame only. The data hold 45,000 to 65,000 clones, with 65% to 85% observed a single time. The sequencing sample was made of peripheral blood. The receptors here all came from a woman older than 75 with COVID-19, enrolled during active disease.

This clone was recorded a few times. V usage is TRBV6-5 and J usage is TRBJ2-7; D is possibly TRBD1 (5 bases). Per the germline V gene, CDR1 is MNHEY and CDR2 is SVGAGI. With 0 bases removed from V and 0 bases from J, the gap between germline ends came to 12 bases. This CDR3 comprises 16 residues. CDR3 amino acids: CASSYSITGVSYEQYF. CDR3 bases: TGTGCCAGCAGTTACTCGATTACAGGAGTCTCCTACGAGCAGTACTTC.

This chain uses TRBV13 with TRBJ1-1, with TRBD1 matching over 7 bases. With 5 bases clipped from V and 5 bases from J, the junction kept 11 bases outside the gene matches. Looked up from germline, CDR1 is PRHDT and CDR2 is FYEKMQ (reference sequence). This CDR3 comprises 15 residues. CDR3 residues: CASSQAGGRRTEAFF. CDR3 DNA sequence: TGTGCCAGCAGCCAGGCAGGGGGGCGGCGGACTGAAGCTTTCTTT.

The chain joins TRBV5-1 to TRBJ2-3; 10 nucleotides agree with TRBD2. J lost 10 bases, V lost 0 bases, and 8 bases had no gene match. CDR1 and CDR2 from the germline V gene are SGHRS and YFSETQ. CDR3 size: 15 residues. The CDR3 DNA reads as TGCGCCAGCAGCTTGGGCCCGGTAGCGGGAGGACCGCAGTATTTT. Amino acid sequence: CASSLGPVAGGPQYF.

The chain carries TRBV19 and TRBJ2-2, with TRBD1 matching 9 bases. Germline V CDR1 and CDR2: LNHDA, SQIVND (reference sequence). With V trimmed by 0 bases and J by 2 bases, 4 bases remained unmatched. The CDR3 is made up of 17 amino acids. This CDR3 reads CASSIDRDRANTGELFF. CDR3 DNA: TGTGCCAGTAGTATAGATAGGGACAGGGCCAACACCGGGGAGCTGTTTTTT.

The J gene is TRBJ2-7, the V gene TRBV30; TRBD2 matches at 9 bases. Germline V lookup: CDR1 GTSNPN, CDR2 SVGIG (reference sequence). The CDR3 sequence is 14 residues long. J was trimmed by 7 bases and V by 0 bases; bases with no gene match: 7. The DNA of the CDR3 is TGTGCCTGGAGTGTTGGTAGCGGGAGCGGGGAGCAGTACTTC. Translated, it gives CAWSVGSGSGEQYF.

The chain combines TRBV14 with TRBJ2-7; no definite D call. CDR1 SGHDN and CDR2 FVKESK come from the germline V gene. Trimming took off 5 bases at V and 5 bases at J, with 19 bases between the two ends. The CDR3 runs to 15 residues. The CDR3 here is CASSATNVLSHEQYF. The CDR3 DNA is TGTGCCAGCAGCGCCACCAACGTCCTATCCCACGAGCAGTACTTC. Based on the CDR3 plus reference TRBV14 and TRBJ2-7, the full variable domain is EAGVTQFPSHSVIEKGQTVTLRCDPISGHDNLYWYRRVMGKEIKFLLHFVKESKQDESGMPNNRFLAERTGGTYSTLKVQPAELEDSGVYFCASSATNVLSHEQYFGPGTRLTVT.

The CDR3 reads CASRSGRAGTGELFF. CDR3 DNA sequence: TGTGCCAGTAGGAGTGGGAGGGCCGGCACCGGGGAGCTGTTTTTT. This chain connects TRBV19 to TRBJ2-2; TRBD2 matches at 7 bases. Looked up from germline, CDR1 is LNHDA and CDR2 is SQIVND (reference sequence). The CDR3 consists of 15 residues. With V trimmed by 6 bases and J by 4 bases, 8 bases remained unmatched.

The chain is built from TRBV2 and TRBJ2-7; D possibly corresponds to TRBD2 (7 bases). This CDR3 contains 15 residues. V gave up 3 bases and J gave up 3 bases, with 15 bases separating them. The germline V gene has CDR1 SNHLY and CDR2 FYNNEI. Here the CDR3 DNA reads TGTGCCAGCAGTGATTGGGGGGGCGCCGGCTACGAGCAGTACTTC. The encoded protein is CASSDWGGAGYEQYF. The full variable domain, with the rest looked up from reference TRBV2 and TRBJ2-7, is EPEVTQTPSHQVTQMGQEVILRCVPISNHLYFYWYRQILGQKVEFLVSFYNNEISEKSEIFDDQFSVERPDGSNFTLKIRSTKLEDSAMYFCASSDWGGAGYEQYFGPGTRLTVT.

The rearrangement links TRBV21-1 to TRBJ2-3; TRBD2 is taken as the D call from the table, unchecked against the DNA. TRBV21-1 counts as a pseudogene. The CDR3 extends over 18 amino acids. CDR3 in DNA: TGTGCCAGCAGCGACACCACCTCGCTAGCGGCTAGCACAGATACGCAGTATTTT. It is translated as CASSDTTSLAASTDTQYF.

V gene TRBV29-1 combines with J gene TRBJ2-1, with D perhaps TRBD2 (6 bases). Germline CDR1 is SQVTM and CDR2 is ANQGSEA. V was trimmed by 6 bases and J by 9 bases, leaving 9 bases between them. The CDR3 loop spans 10 amino acids. This CDR3 reads CSVGGLEQFF. Here the CDR3 DNA reads TGCAGCGTGGGGGGACTTGAGCAGTTCTTC.

The chain is built from TRBV30 and TRBJ2-2; 8 bases are a match to TRBD2. Germline V gives CDR1 GTSNPN, CDR2 SVGIG (reference sequence). The CDR3 is made up of 20 amino acids. With 5 bases clipped from V and 1 base from J, the junction kept 21 bases outside the gene matches. The CDR3 region has the DNA TGTGCCTGGGCTGGATTAAGCGGGAGTGGTATTGGGTGGAACACCGGGGAGCTGTTTTTT. Amino acids: CAWAGLSGSGIGWNTGELFF.

V gene TRBV6-5 combines with J gene TRBJ1-2; the match to TRBD1 covers 7 bases. The CDR3 totals 14 residues. Germline-derived CDR1 and CDR2 are MNHEY and SVGAGI. J gave up 4 bases and V 5 bases, and 7 bases lay outside the gene matches. CDR3 in amino acids: CASSLGQVLYGYTF. For the CDR3, the DNA is TGTGCCAGCAGTCTCGGACAGGTGCTCTATGGCTACACCTTC.

The chain combines TRBV24-1 with TRBJ1-2, with D possibly matching TRBD1 (6 bases). The CDR3 is 15 amino acids. Trimming shortened V by 3 bases and J by 3 bases, and 13 bases separated the two germline ends. Germline V gene data show CDR1 as KGHDR and CDR2 as SFDVKD. Written as DNA, the CDR3 is TGTGCCACCAGTGATCTGCGGGGGGCTTACTATGGCTACACCTTC. Translation: CATSDLRGAYYGYTF.

The chain has TRBV19 and TRBJ1-5; D remains unclear. The ends were cut back, 7 bases at V and 3 bases at J, with 16 bases in the middle. The CDR3 has 15 residues. The germline V gene encodes CDR1 LNHDA and CDR2 SQIVND (reference sequence). CDR3 sequence: CASIPGGGYNQPQHF. The CDR3 nucleotides read TGTGCCAGTATCCCGGGAGGAGGGTACAATCAGCCCCAGCATTTT.

For the CDR3, the DNA is TGTGCCAGCAGCTTAGTCGCTCAGAACTATGGCTACACCTTC. This translates into CASSLVAQNYGYTF. The V gene is TRBV7-2, the J gene TRBJ1-2, with D uncertain. CDR1 SGHTA and CDR2 FQGNSA come from the germline V gene. Trimming removed 1 base from V and 2 bases from J, with 8 bases in between. CDR3 size: 14 residues.

This clone was recorded only once. CDR3 DNA: TGTGCCAGCAGTTTATCGGTCCAGACAGCAACCTACGAGCAGTACTTC. Translation: CASSLSVQTATYEQYF. The rearrangement joins TRBV27 to TRBJ2-7, with TRBD1 as a possible D gene (5 bases). The CDR3 length is 16 residues. Looked up from germline, CDR1 is MNHEY and CDR2 is SMNVEV (reference sequence). The ends were cut back, 0 bases at V and 2 bases at J, with 14 bases in the middle.